These 25 T cell receptor beta chains originate from one sample sequenced in a study of cytomegalovirus exposure and HLA in healthy donors. 13 Jbeta primers and 60 Vbeta primers were used for the PCR. Sequenced by immunoSEQ multiplex PCR; TCRdb stores in-frame clones only, minus some. The table lists about 260,000 clones, just over 70% of them singletons, with under 2.5% in the top ten. The sequencing sample was made of PBMCs. The receptors come from a female donor in good health and CMV-seronegative.

For this clone: The same CDR3 is also encoded by other DNA sequences in this sample. The chain is built from TRBV9 and TRBJ1-1; D gene unclear. The CDR3 consists of 13 residues. V lost 0 bases and J 1 base, leaving 4 bases between the germline ends. The germline V gene has CDR1 SGDLS and CDR2 YYNGEE. The CDR3 nucleotides read TGTGCCAGCAGCGTAGACAGGAACACTGAAGCTTTCTTT. Translated: CASSVDRNTEAFF.

This clone was recorded only once. At the DNA level, this CDR3 is encoded by other sequences in the same sample as well. The chain has TRBV5-1 and TRBJ2-1; D is unclear. The CDR3 contains 12 residues. Germline V gene data show CDR1 as SGHRS and CDR2 as YFSETQ. The V end was cut by 0 bases, the J end by 6 bases, with 4 bases between. The CDR3 region has the DNA TGCGCCAGCAGCTTGGGAGGCAATGAGCAGTTCTTC. This sequence encodes CASSLGGNEQFF.

The rearrangement uses TRBV7-2 and TRBJ2-3; 8 nucleotides line up with TRBD2. From germline, CDR1 is SGHTA and CDR2 FQGNSA. Trimming took 2 bases from V and 0 from J; bases not matched to a gene: 4. This CDR3 is built from 16 residues. This CDR3 is CASSLTAGGSTDTQYF. Written as DNA, the CDR3 is TGTGCCAGCAGCTTAACGGCGGGAGGAAGCACAGATACGCAGTATTTT.

This rearrangement joins TRBV18 to TRBJ2-7; the D gene is possibly TRBD1 (6 bases). This CDR3 has 17 amino acids. CDR1 is KGHSH, CDR2 LQKENI, per germline. The ends were cut back, 0 bases at V and 0 bases at J, with 15 bases in the middle. CDR3 DNA sequence: TGTGCCAGCTCACCACCTCCTGGGGAGACAGGCTCCTACGAGCAGTACTTC. Its protein is CASSPPPGETGSYEQYF.

The rearrangement links TRBV7-9 to TRBJ1-1; TRBD1 matches 8 bases. Germline CDR1 and CDR2: SEHNR and FQNEAQ (reference sequence). Trimming removed 2 bases from V and 0 bases from J; junction bases left unmatched: 11. This CDR3 is built from 18 residues. The CDR3 spells CASSLRPGQGDVNTEAFF. CDR3 nucleotides: TGTGCCAGCAGCTTAAGGCCCGGACAGGGCGACGTGAACACTGAAGCTTTCTTT. The entire variable domain, with the rest obtained from reference TRBV7-9 and TRBJ1-1, is as follows: DTGVSQNPRHKITKRGQNVTFRCDPISEHNRLYWYRQTLGQGPEFLTYFQNEAQLEKSRLLSDRFSAERPKGSFSTLEIQRTEQGDSAMYLCASSLRPGQGDVNTEAFFGQGTRLTVV.

The CDR3 here is CAWSPGTGAYEQYF. Here the CDR3 DNA reads TGTGCCTGGAGTCCCGGGACAGGAGCCTACGAGCAGTACTTC. The chain combines TRBV30 with TRBJ2-7; 8 nucleotides match TRBD1. The germline CDR1 and CDR2 sequences are GTSNPN and SVGIG (reference sequence). The CDR3 spans 14 residues. The ends lost 2 bases at V and 2 bases at J; junction bases unmatched: 5.

The chain has TRBV7-6 and TRBJ2-2; D might be TRBD1 (5 bases). The CDR3 is made up of 15 amino acids. Trimming pared 2 bases from V and 7 bases from J, leaving 14 bases between. Germline lookup yields CDR1 SGHVS and CDR2 FNYEAQ. The CDR3 region is CASSLTVGQGGELFF. CDR3 nucleotides: TGTGCCAGCAGCTTAACGGTGGGGCAGGGCGGGGAGCTGTTTTTT. The full variable domain, rest sourced from reference TRBV7-6 and TRBJ2-2, is GAGVSQSPRYKVTKRGQDVALRCDPISGHVSLYWYRQALGQGPEFLTYFNYEAQQDKSGLPNDRFSAERPEGSISTLTIQRTEQRDSAMYRCASSLTVGQGGELFFGEGSRLTVL.

The J gene is TRBJ1-2, the V gene TRBV9; D is possibly TRBD1 (6 bases). V dropped 4 bases and J dropped 4 bases, with 11 bases sitting between them. The CDR3 runs 13 residues. Germline values: CDR1 SGDLS, CDR2 YYNGEE. The CDR3 nucleotides read TGTGCCAGCAGCCAGGGGCAGTCCTATGGCTACACCTTC. This codes for CASSQGQSYGYTF.

The chain recombines TRBV19 with TRBJ1-2; D is undetermined. Trimming pared 4 bases from V and 2 bases from J, leaving 17 bases between. Per the germline V gene, CDR1 is LNHDA and CDR2 is SQIVND (reference sequence). The CDR3 is 16 amino acids. Here the CDR3 DNA reads TGTGCCAGTAGTACCCGCCTGCCACCTAACAACTATGGCTACACCTTC. The encoded protein is CASSTRLPPNNYGYTF.

This chain uses TRBV2 with TRBJ2-5; 8 bases line up with TRBD2. J was trimmed by 1 base and V by 5 bases; bases with no gene match: 3. This CDR3 comprises 14 residues. CDR1 SNHLY and CDR2 FYNNEI come from the germline V gene. CDR3 in DNA: TGTGCCAGCAGTCCCGGGAGGGCCCAAGAGACCCAGTACTTC. Encoded protein: CASSPGRAQETQYF.

The V gene is TRBV4-1, the J gene TRBJ2-3, with D tentatively TRBD2 (5 bases). The CDR3 loop spans 15 amino acids. V was clipped by 8 bases and J by 2 bases, with 17 bases between them. Germline V CDR1 and CDR2: MGHRA, YSYEKL. The CDR3 spells CASASGGTYTDTQYF. The CDR3 DNA follows: TGCGCCAGCGCTTCAGGAGGCACATACACAGATACGCAGTATTTT.

The V call is TRBV5-4, the J call TRBJ2-7; D is ambiguous. Trimming left V 4 bases short and J 2 bases short, with 22 bases between. The CDR3 runs to 17 residues. Germline V gene lookup returns CDR1 SGHNT and CDR2 YYREEE (reference sequence). The CDR3, as DNA: TGTGCCAGCAGCCCGGCGGCCGGATCTAGGTCCCCCTACGAGCAGTACTTC. Translating gives CASSPAAGSRSPYEQYF.

The V call is TRBV19, the J call TRBJ1-1, with D tentatively TRBD1 (6 bases). This CDR3 contains 14 residues. V was clipped by 4 bases and J by 5 bases, with 14 bases between them. CDR1 LNHDA and CDR2 SQIVND come from the germline V gene (reference sequence). The CDR3: CASSRGTGITEAFF. Here the CDR3 DNA reads TGTGCCAGTAGTAGGGGAACAGGGATTACTGAAGCTTTCTTT.

The chain links TRBV6-5 to TRBJ1-1; a weak D match, TRBD1 (6 bases). This CDR3 contains 14 residues. From germline, CDR1 is MNHEY and CDR2 SVGAGI. V lost 5 bases to trimming and J lost 10 bases, with 20 bases between them. CDR3 in amino acids: CASSQTGRGGGAFF. In DNA form, the CDR3 reads TGTGCCAGCAGTCAAACAGGGAGAGGCGGTGGAGCTTTCTTT.

The chain combines TRBV28 with TRBJ2-3; D not resolved. Germline CDR1 reads MDHEN; CDR2 reads SYDVKM. The CDR3 consists of 14 residues. V lost 11 bases and J lost 1, with 16 bases in between. CDR3: CALSSRVGTDTQYF. The DNA of the CDR3 is TGTGCCCTCAGCAGCCGGGTTGGCACAGATACGCAGTATTTT.

The chain is built from TRBV28 and TRBJ1-2; TRBD1 agrees at 7 bases. Trimming took 7 bases from V and 8 from J; bases not matched to a gene: 7. In germline, CDR1 is MDHEN, CDR2 SYDVKM. This CDR3 region has 12 residues. Written as DNA, the CDR3 is TGTGCCAGCACCCAGACAGGGAGCGGCTACACCTTC. Translated, it gives CASTQTGSGYTF.

Remarks on this clone: A junction end diverges from the germline sequence, so it may reflect a read error. In nucleotides, the CDR3 is TGTGCCAGCAGCGTAGATGGGCTAGGGGGCCCAAACTTC. It yields the protein CASSVDGLGGPNF. The chain combines TRBV9 with TRBJ1-2, with 7 bases identical to TRBD1. The CDR3 has 13 amino acids. The germline CDR1 and CDR2 sequences are SGDLS and YYNGEE.

V and J are TRBV6-1 and TRBJ2-6; 9 bases fit TRBD1. V dropped 0 bases and J dropped 4; count of bases not matched to a gene: 10. CDR1 MNHNS and CDR2 SASEGT come from the germline V gene. The CDR3 covers 19 residues. The CDR3 loop reads CASSEARDRVYQGANVLTF. CDR3 sequence (DNA): TGTGCCAGCAGTGAAGCGCGGGACAGGGTATATCAGGGGGCCAACGTCCTGACTTTC.

The rearrangement joins TRBV7-3 to TRBJ2-1, with 8 positions matching TRBD2. The junction had 10 bases not matched to a gene; V was cut back by 2 bases and J by 7 bases. CDR1 and CDR2 from the germline V gene are SGHTA and FQGTGA. The CDR3 contains 16 residues. CDR3 sequence reads: CASSLGPRGGPNEQFF. CDR3 DNA sequence: TGTGCCAGCAGCTTAGGTCCCCGGGGGGGCCCGAATGAGCAGTTCTTC.

The V gene is TRBV2, the J gene TRBJ1-2; unclear D gene. The V end lost 1 base, the J end lost 3 bases, and 6 bases lay between the germline ends. Germline V gives CDR1 SNHLY, CDR2 FYNNEI. The CDR3 is 13 residues long. Here the CDR3 reads CASSEVRDYGYTF. Here the CDR3 DNA reads TGTGCCAGCAGTGAAGTACGAGACTATGGCTACACCTTC.

This chain joins TRBV28 and TRBJ1-5, with unresolved D. The length of the CDR3 is 12 residues. V was cut by 7 bases and J by 4 bases, with 8 bases left in between. CDR1 and CDR2 (germline): MDHEN, SYDVKM. The CDR3 sequence is CASTLINQPQHF. The CDR3 DNA is TGTGCCAGCACCCTTATAAATCAGCCCCAGCATTTT.

A few counts support this clone. The chain joins TRBV7-6 to TRBJ2-1, with 9 bases that match TRBD2. Germline V gene lookup returns CDR1 SGHVS and CDR2 FNYEAQ. The J segment lost 0 bases and the V segment lost 6 bases, leaving 9 bases of the junction unmatched. The CDR3 is made up of 17 amino acids. CDR3 coding DNA: TGTGCCAGCAGTTCGTCCGGGACTAGCCGCTCCTACAATGAGCAGTTCTTC. It encodes CASSSSGTSRSYNEQFF.

The CDR3 sequence: CASSLVSAGGYEQYF. CDR3 DNA sequence: TGTGCCAGCAGCTTAGTTTCTGCGGGGGGGTACGAGCAGTACTTC. V usage is TRBV7-9 and J usage is TRBJ2-7; 9 bases align to TRBD2. The germline gives CDR1 SEHNR, CDR2 FQNEAQ (reference sequence). Unmatched junction bases numbered 5, after V lost 1 base and J lost 4 bases. This CDR3 is 15 amino acids long.

The genes are TRBV19 and TRBJ2-5; D might be TRBD2 (7 bases). The CDR3 is 11 amino acids. V was shortened by 3 bases and J by 10 bases, with 9 bases between the two germline ends. CDR1 and CDR2 (germline): LNHDA, SQIVND (reference sequence). The chain's CDR3 is CASSMGGLQYF. The CDR3 bases are TGTGCCAGTAGTATGGGGGGGCTCCAGTACTTC.

The chain carries TRBV27 and TRBJ1-5, with no clear D. CDR1 and CDR2 from the germline V gene are MNHEY and SMNVEV (reference sequence). Trimming shortened V by 1 base and J by 4 bases, and 8 bases separated the two germline ends. The CDR3 sequence is 14 residues long. The CDR3 DNA sequence: TGTGCCAGCAGTTTATTGACGGGGAATCAGCCCCAGCATTTT. Amino acids: CASSLLTGNQPQHF.